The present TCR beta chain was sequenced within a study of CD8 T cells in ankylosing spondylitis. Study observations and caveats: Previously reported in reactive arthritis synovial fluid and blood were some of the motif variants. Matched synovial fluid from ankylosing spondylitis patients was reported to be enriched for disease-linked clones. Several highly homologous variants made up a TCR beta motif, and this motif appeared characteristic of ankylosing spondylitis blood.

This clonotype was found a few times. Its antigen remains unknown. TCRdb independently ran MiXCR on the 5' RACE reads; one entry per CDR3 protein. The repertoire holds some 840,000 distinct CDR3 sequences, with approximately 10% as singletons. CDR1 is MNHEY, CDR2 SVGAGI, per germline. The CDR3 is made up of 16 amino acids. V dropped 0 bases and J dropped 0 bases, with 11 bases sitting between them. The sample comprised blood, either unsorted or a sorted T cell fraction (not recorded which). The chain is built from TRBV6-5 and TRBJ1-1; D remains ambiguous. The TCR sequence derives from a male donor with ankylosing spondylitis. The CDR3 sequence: CASSYSMAVMNTEAFF. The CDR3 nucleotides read TGTGCCAGCAGTTACTCCATGGCAGTCATGAACACTGAAGCTTTCTTT.